This T cell receptor beta chain is from a study of control samples from healthy donors and cancer patients. Germline values: CDR1 MNHEY, CDR2 SVGAGI. The CDR3 extends over 12 amino acids. The junction had 6 bases not matched to a gene; V was cut back by 8 bases and J by 7 bases. Clones were read by immunoSEQ multiplex PCR, and TCRdb kept only the in-frame ones, dropping some. Of over 120,000 clones in the sample, 75% to 95% were seen once. This chain uses TRBV6-5 with TRBJ1-2, with 8 bases that match TRBD1. The specimen sequenced was blood. The TCR sequence derives from a man aged 25 to 40 in good health. DNA for the CDR3: TGTGCCAGCCAAGGACAGGGTACTGGCTACACCTTC. Protein sequence: CASQGQGTGYTF.